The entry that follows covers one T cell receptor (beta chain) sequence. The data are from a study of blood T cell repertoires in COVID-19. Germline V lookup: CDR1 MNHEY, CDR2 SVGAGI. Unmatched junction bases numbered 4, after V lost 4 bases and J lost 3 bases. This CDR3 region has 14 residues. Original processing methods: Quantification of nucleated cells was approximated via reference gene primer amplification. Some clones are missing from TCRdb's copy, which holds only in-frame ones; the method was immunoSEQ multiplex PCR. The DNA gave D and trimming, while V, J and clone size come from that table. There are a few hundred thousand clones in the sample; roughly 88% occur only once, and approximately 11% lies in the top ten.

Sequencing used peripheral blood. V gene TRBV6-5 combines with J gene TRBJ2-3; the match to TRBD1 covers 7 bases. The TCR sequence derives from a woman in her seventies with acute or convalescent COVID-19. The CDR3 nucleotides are TGTGCCAGCAGTTCAGTGACAGGGACAGATACGCAGTATTTT. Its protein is CASSSVTGTDTQYF.